These T cell receptor beta chains were read from a single sample in a study of regulatory T cells in long-lasting Graves disease. TCRdb re-analysed the multiplex PCR reads in MiXCR, keeping a single row per CDR3 protein. This table has about 660,000 distinct CDR3 sequences, about 32% appearing once. The input for sequencing was peripheral blood mononuclear cells (PBMCs), taken when the disease was refractory, from a patient treated with antithyroid drugs. The receptors derive from a female donor with Graves disease. Each CDR3 is given with its conserved first and last residue. Fields, in order: D gene, V gene, J gene, CDR3 length, clone size, CDR3 DNA, CDR3 protein. The D gene is left open where the match is weak. Expanded clones are given a class, and other clones once, few, many or no size at all.

-	TRBV6-1	TRBJ2-7	13	-	TGTGCCAGCACCCAGGGTTTGGATTCCGAGCAGTACTTC	CASTQGLDSEQYF
-	TRBV7-9	TRBJ2-2	15	-	TGTGCCAGCAGCTTAGTAGCGCCGAACACCGGGGAGCTGTTTTTT	CASSLVAPNTGELFF
-	TRBV5-6	TRBJ1-2	13	-	TGTGCCAGCAGTGAACCGAGGGGGTATGGCTACACCTTC	CASSEPRGYGYTF
-	TRBV6-9	TRBJ1-2	13	-	TGTGCCAGCAGTTACGACCCATATTATGGCTACACCTTC	CASSYDPYYGYTF
-	TRBV20-1	TRBJ1-1	13	-	TGCAGTGCTAGAGACGGGGGGGGCACTGAAGCTTTCTTT	CSARDGGGTEAFF
-	TRBV6-1	TRBJ1-1	17	-	TGTGCCAGCAGATATCGGGGGGGCGGTAGGGGATACACTGAAGCTTTCTTT	CASRYRGGGRGYTEAFF
-	TRBV2	TRBJ2-5	14	few	TGTGCCAGCAGTGGGGGCAAGTACCAAGAGACCCAGTACTTC	CASSGGKYQETQYF
-	TRBV6-5	TRBJ2-2	14	-	TGTGCCAGCAGTTACTCAGGGCCCACCGGGGAGCTGTTTTTT	CASSYSGPTGELFF
TRBD1	TRBV11-2	TRBJ1-5	15	many	TGTGCCAGCAGCTTAGACACAGGGGTGAATCAGCCCCAGCATTTT	CASSLDTGVNQPQHF
-	TRBV12-3/TRBV12-4	TRBJ2-6	15	few	TGTGCCAGCAGTCCCGAGGGGTCCGGGGCCAACGTCCTGACTTTC	CASSPEGSGANVLTF
-	TRBV12-3/TRBV12-4	TRBJ1-5	13	many	-	CASSPRDGIPSIF
TRBD1	TRBV6-2/TRBV6-3	TRBJ1-1	15	few	TGTGCCAGCAGTATTTCACAGGGGAAGAACACTGAAGCTTTCTTT	CASSISQGKNTEAFF
-	TRBV6-2/TRBV6-3	TRBJ1-6	20	-	TGTGCCAGCAGTTACTCGGTCGGGCAAGAGGCCTTCTCCTATAATTCACCCCTCCACTTT	CASSYSVGQEAFSYNSPLHF
-	TRBV27	TRBJ1-5	15	few	TGTGCCAGCAGTTTACTGGCAGATAGCAATCAGCCCCAGCATTTT	CASSLLADSNQPQHF
-	TRBV27	TRBJ1-4	12	few	TGTGCCAGCCACGGGACTAATGAAAAACTGTTTTTT	CASHGTNEKLFF
-	TRBV20-1	TRBJ1-5	12	-	TGCAGTGCCAAGGACACAAATCAGCCCCAGCATTTT	CSAKDTNQPQHF
-	TRBV29-1	TRBJ1-3	13	few	TGCAGCGTACAGGGAAGAACTGGAAACACCATATATTTT	CSVQGRTGNTIYF
-	TRBV6-5	TRBJ1-1	15	few	TGTGCCAGCAGTTCCACGGGACGGACGGCCACTGAAGCTTTCTTT	CASSSTGRTATEAFF
-	TRBV20-1	TRBJ1-5	15	-	TGCAGTGCTAGTGCTGGGACCCTCGGCAATCAGCCCCAGCATTTT	CSASAGTLGNQPQHF
TRBD2	TRBV12-3/TRBV12-4	TRBJ2-3	20	-	TGTGCCAGCAGTTTAGTCTTACTAGCGGGAATCCAATTTAGCACAGATACGCAGTATTTT	CASSLVLLAGIQFSTDTQYF
-	TRBV6-5	TRBJ2-7	14	-	TGTGCCAGCAGTTACGCAGGGGAAGAAGACGAGCAGTACTTC	CASSYAGEEDEQYF
TRBD2	TRBV12-3/TRBV12-4	TRBJ2-3	22	-	TGTGCCAGCAGTTCCCCGTTACGAGGGACTAGCGGGAGTCCGGTATACGGCGATACGCAGTATTTT	CASSSPLRGTSGSPVYGDTQYF
TRBD2	TRBV2	TRBJ2-7	15	many	TGTGCCAGCAGGGGACTAGCGGGAGGCACCTACGAGCAGTACTTC	CASRGLAGGTYEQYF
-	TRBV12-3/TRBV12-4	TRBJ1-6	14	-	TGTGCCAGCAGCACAGGAGTCTATAATTCACCCCTCCACTTT	CASSTGVYNSPLHF
-	TRBV20-1	TRBJ1-5	17	few	TGCAGTGCTAGAGAAATTAAAGGGGGGGGGGGAAATCAGCCCCAGCATTTT	CSAREIKGGGGNQPQHF
TRBD1	TRBV6-1	TRBJ1-5	16	-	TGTGCCAGCAGTGCCATGCCCACAGGGGTGGTTCAGTCCCAGCATTTT	CASSAMPTGVVQSQHF
-	TRBV12-3/TRBV12-4	TRBJ1-6	14	many	TGTGCCAGCAGCTTAGGCCAGAATAATTCACCCCTCCACTTT	CASSLGQNNSPLHF
-	TRBV20-1	TRBJ1-1	14	few	TGCAGTGCTAGAGATTACTCAGGGGTACTTGAAGCTTTCTTT	CSARDYSGVLEAFF
-	TRBV10-3	TRBJ2-7	13	-	TGTGCCATCAGCCCGGGACAATCCTACGAGCAGTACTTC	CAISPGQSYEQYF
-	TRBV6-1	TRBJ1-1	17	-	TGTGCCAGCCAGAGTTCGATCTTTTTAAGGGGGGCCACTGAAGCTTTCTTT	CASQSSIFLRGATEAFF
TRBD2	TRBV10-3	TRBJ2-7	18	-	TGTGCCATCAGTGAGCCTGGGACTAGCGGGAGATCCTCCTACGAGCAGTACTTC	CAISEPGTSGRSSYEQYF
TRBD2	TRBV12-3/TRBV12-4	TRBJ2-1	15	-	TGTGCCAGCAGTCCGACTAGCGGGAGAGGGAATGAGCAGTTCTTC	CASSPTSGRGNEQFF
TRBD2	TRBV20-1	TRBJ2-5	15	-	TGCAGTGCTAGAGGAGAAGCGGGAGTTTGGGAGACCCAGTACTTC	CSARGEAGVWETQYF
-	TRBV29-1	TRBJ1-2	15	-	TGCAGCGTTGAAGCCTTCCGGTTTTCTAACTATGGCTACACCTTC	CSVEAFRFSNYGYTF
TRBD1	TRBV15	TRBJ1-2	15	few	TGTGCCACCAGCAGAGGAGTCGACAGGGATCGTGGCTACACCTTC	CATSRGVDRDRGYTF
TRBD1	TRBV20-1	TRBJ2-7	12	few	TGCAGTGCTAGCCAGGGGGTCTACGAGCAGTACTTC	CSASQGVYEQYF
-	TRBV6-5	TRBJ2-7	17	many	TGTGCCAGCAGTTATTCCCCGCGTGGGGGGCCTTTGAACGAGCAGTACTTC	CASSYSPRGGPLNEQYF
-	TRBV9	TRBJ1-2	13	few	TGTGCCAGCAGCTCCCCGACTTGGGGTGGCTACACCTTC	CASSSPTWGGYTF
TRBD1	TRBV28	TRBJ1-2	13	many	TGTGCCAGCAGCATACAGGGGGCGGAAGGCTACACCTTC	CASSIQGAEGYTF
-	TRBV10-3	TRBJ2-7	13	-	TGTGCCATCACTGGAGAGGATGGCTACGAGCAGTACTTC	CAITGEDGYEQYF
TRBD2	TRBV28	TRBJ2-3	15	-	TGTGCCAGCAGTTTTTCTAGCGGGCGCACAGATACGCAGTATTTT	CASSFSSGRTDTQYF
-	TRBV19	TRBJ2-5	17	few	TGTGCCAGTAGTATAGCCTTGAGTGGACTACGGGAAGGGACCCAGTACTTC	CASSIALSGLREGTQYF
TRBD1	TRBV27	TRBJ1-2	17	-	TGTGCCAGCAGTTTAATCCCCCAGCAGGGGGGAGATTATGGCTACACCTTC	CASSLIPQQGGDYGYTF
-	TRBV5-1	TRBJ2-7	15	-	TGCGCCAGCAGCTTGGAGCCGAGGACGGCCTACGAGCAGTACTTC	CASSLEPRTAYEQYF
-	TRBV28	TRBJ1-1	13	many	TGTGCCAGCACCACTATTGGAAACACTGAAGCTTTCTTT	CASTTIGNTEAFF
-	TRBV29-1	TRBJ1-5	12	-	TGCAGCGTTGTGCCGGCTGGGGGTCACCAGCATTTT	CSVVPAGGHQHF
-	TRBV11-2	TRBJ1-1	16	-	TGTGCCAGCAGCTTAGTCATCCTGAGGGGGAACACTGAAGCTTTCTTT	CASSLVILRGNTEAFF
TRBD1	TRBV28	TRBJ1-2	14	many	TGTGCCAGCAGTCCGGGGGGACAGGACTATGGCTACACCTTC	CASSPGGQDYGYTF
-	TRBV6-1	TRBJ1-5	12	few	TGTGCCAGCAGGGACTCCGATCAGCCCCAGCATTTT	CASRDSDQPQHF
TRBD1	TRBV28	TRBJ1-2	14	many	TGTGCCAGCACGTTGGGGACAGACCTCTATGGCTACACCTTC	CASTLGTDLYGYTF
-	TRBV6-1	TRBJ2-2	13	few	TGTGCCAGCGAGACGGGATACACCGGGGAGCTGTTTTTT	CASETGYTGELFF